A selection of T cell receptor beta chains follows, all from one sample in a study of T cell responses to AZD1222 COVID-19 vaccine. The table came from immunoSEQ multiplex PCR; TCRdb's copy has only in-frame clones and leaves some out. Of around 130,000 clones in the sample, about 90% were seen once. This specimen consisted of peripheral blood, obtained on day 0 of AZD1222 vaccination. These TCRs come from an adult in good health. CDR3s include the opening cysteine and the closing phenylalanine or tryptophan. The D gene is left open where the match is weak. Clone size is stated in some rows and not others, as once, few, many or a class when expanded.

J gene: TRBJ2-7; V gene: TRBV5-1; D gene: NA; clone size: NA; CDR3 length: 15; CDR3 DNA: TGCGCCAGCAGCTTGGAATCCAGGGTGGGCGACGAGCAGTACTTC; CDR3 protein: CASSLESRVGDEQYF
J gene: TRBJ2-1; V gene: TRBV7-9; D gene: NA; clone size: NA; CDR3 length: 14; CDR3 DNA: TGTGCCAGCAGCAAAGGTCAGGGAGACAATGAGCAGTTCTTC; CDR3 protein: CASSKGQGDNEQFF
J gene: TRBJ2-7; V gene: TRBV28; D gene: TRBD1; clone size: NA; CDR3 length: 17; CDR3 DNA: TGTGCCAGCAGTTGGCGGGGACAGGGGGTTCGATTCTACGAGCAGTACTTC; CDR3 protein: CASSWRGQGVRFYEQYF
J gene: TRBJ2-2; V gene: TRBV9; D gene: NA; clone size: NA; CDR3 length: 17; CDR3 DNA: TGTGCCAGCAGCTCGACCCCCGGGACTTGGAGACCCGGGGAGCTGTTTTTT; CDR3 protein: CASSSTPGTWRPGELFF
J gene: TRBJ1-6; V gene: TRBV2; D gene: NA; clone size: NA; CDR3 length: 16; CDR3 DNA: TGTGCCAGCAGTGAAGGAGGGGGGACCTATAATTCACCCCTCCACTTT; CDR3 protein: CASSEGGGTYNSPLHF
J gene: TRBJ2-7; V gene: TRBV28; D gene: TRBD1; clone size: NA; CDR3 length: 15; CDR3 DNA: TGTGCCAGCAGTGTATCGACAGGGCCCCCCAACGAGCAGTACTTC; CDR3 protein: CASSVSTGPPNEQYF
J gene: TRBJ2-2; V gene: TRBV5-4; D gene: NA; clone size: NA; CDR3 length: 17; CDR3 DNA: TGTGCCAGCAGCACCGAAACCTTACAACGGGTCCCCGGGGAGCTGTTTTTT; CDR3 protein: CASSTETLQRVPGELFF
J gene: TRBJ1-1; V gene: TRBV24-1; D gene: NA; clone size: once; CDR3 length: 15; CDR3 DNA: TGTGCCACCAGTGATTTACAGAGGGCGTACACTGAAGCTTTCTTT; CDR3 protein: CATSDLQRAYTEAFF
J gene: TRBJ2-6; V gene: TRBV29-1; D gene: TRBD1; clone size: NA; CDR3 length: 17; CDR3 DNA: TGCAGCGTTTATGCGACAGGGGTAGATTCTGGGGCCAACGTCCTGACTTTC; CDR3 protein: CSVYATGVDSGANVLTF
J gene: TRBJ2-7; V gene: TRBV29-1; D gene: NA; clone size: NA; CDR3 length: 11; CDR3 DNA: TGCAGCGTTGAAGGGAGCTACGAGCAGTACTTC; CDR3 protein: CSVEGSYEQYF
J gene: TRBJ1-5; V gene: TRBV7-2; D gene: NA; clone size: NA; CDR3 length: 14; CDR3 DNA: TGTGCCAGCAGCTTAAGACGGTACAATCAGCCCCAGCATTTT; CDR3 protein: CASSLRRYNQPQHF
J gene: TRBJ1-5; V gene: TRBV2; D gene: NA; clone size: NA; CDR3 length: 12; CDR3 DNA: TGTGCCAGCGGGCTTCGCAATCAACCCCAGCATTTT; CDR3 protein: CASGLRNQPQHF
J gene: TRBJ1-1; V gene: TRBV7-9; D gene: NA; clone size: once; CDR3 length: 14; CDR3 DNA: TGTGCCAGCAGCTCGGGACACACGAACACTGAAGCTTTCTTT; CDR3 protein: CASSSGHTNTEAFF
J gene: TRBJ1-3; V gene: TRBV19; D gene: NA; clone size: NA; CDR3 length: 15; CDR3 DNA: TGTGCCAGTAGTATAGGGCAGTCCTCTGGAAACACCATATATTTT; CDR3 protein: CASSIGQSSGNTIYF
J gene: TRBJ1-4; V gene: TRBV28; D gene: NA; clone size: NA; CDR3 length: 16; CDR3 DNA: TGTGCCAGCAGTCCAAGAGGACAGCGAATGAATGAAAAACTGTTTTTT; CDR3 protein: CASSPRGQRMNEKLFF
J gene: TRBJ2-7; V gene: TRBV4-3; D gene: NA; clone size: NA; CDR3 length: 15; CDR3 DNA: TGCGCCAGCAGCCAAGATTTCCTTAAGGGAAGCGAGCAGTACTTC; CDR3 protein: CASSQDFLKGSEQYF
J gene: TRBJ1-1; V gene: TRBV19; D gene: NA; clone size: NA; CDR3 length: 13; CDR3 DNA: TGTGCCAGCGGGGACAAATTGTACACTGAAGCTTTCTTT; CDR3 protein: CASGDKLYTEAFF
J gene: TRBJ1-1; V gene: TRBV7-9; D gene: TRBD1; clone size: NA; CDR3 length: 13; CDR3 DNA: TGTGCCAGCTTGGGACAGGGCGGATCTGAAGCTTTCTTT; CDR3 protein: CASLGQGGSEAFF
J gene: TRBJ1-1; V gene: TRBV4-1; D gene: TRBD1; clone size: NA; CDR3 length: 16; CDR3 DNA: TGCGCCAGCAGCCGTGCTGACAGGGCTTCGAACACTGAAGCTTTCTTT; CDR3 protein: CASSRADRASNTEAFF
J gene: TRBJ1-2; V gene: TRBV14; D gene: NA; clone size: few; CDR3 length: 11; CDR3 DNA: TGTGCCAGCAGCCACGTGGGTGGCTACACCTTC; CDR3 protein: CASSHVGGYTF
J gene: TRBJ2-7; V gene: TRBV5-4; D gene: NA; clone size: NA; CDR3 length: 15; CDR3 DNA: TGTGCCAGCAGCTTCGCCGGCGACAGACCCTACGAGCAGTACTTC; CDR3 protein: CASSFAGDRPYEQYF
J gene: TRBJ2-7; V gene: TRBV19; D gene: TRBD1; clone size: few; CDR3 length: 15; CDR3 DNA: TGTGCCAGTAGCCCCTACCCCGCAGGGGGCTACGAGCAGTACTTC; CDR3 protein: CASSPYPAGGYEQYF
J gene: TRBJ2-3; V gene: TRBV6-6; D gene: NA; clone size: NA; CDR3 length: 12; CDR3 DNA: TGTGCCAGCCGGGTTAGCACAGATACGCAGTATTTT; CDR3 protein: CASRVSTDTQYF
J gene: TRBJ2-7; V gene: TRBV7-2; D gene: NA; clone size: NA; CDR3 length: 14; CDR3 DNA: TGTGCCAGCAGCTTAGCGCAAGGGTTGGGGGAGCAGTACTTC; CDR3 protein: CASSLAQGLGEQYF
J gene: TRBJ2-4; V gene: TRBV28; D gene: TRBD2; clone size: NA; CDR3 length: 14; CDR3 DNA: TGTGCCAGCAGCCTACCGGGAGGGGGGAACATTCAGTACTTC; CDR3 protein: CASSLPGGGNIQYF
J gene: TRBJ2-7; V gene: TRBV19; D gene: TRBD1; clone size: NA; CDR3 length: 14; CDR3 DNA: TGTGCCAGTAGTTACGGACAGGGTCAGATCGAGCAGTACTTC; CDR3 protein: CASSYGQGQIEQYF
J gene: TRBJ1-1; V gene: TRBV30; D gene: NA; clone size: NA; CDR3 length: 15; CDR3 DNA: TGTGCCTGGAGTGTACGACAGGTCCTCAACACTGAAGCTTTCTTT; CDR3 protein: CAWSVRQVLNTEAFF
J gene: TRBJ1-5; V gene: TRBV2; D gene: NA; clone size: NA; CDR3 length: 13; CDR3 DNA: TGTGCCAGCGGGGGGTATCCCAGCCAGCCCCAGCATTTT; CDR3 protein: CASGGYPSQPQHF
J gene: TRBJ2-2; V gene: TRBV19; D gene: TRBD2; clone size: NA; CDR3 length: 14; CDR3 DNA: TGTGCCAGTAGTGGCGGGAGATGGATCGGGGAGCTGTTTTTT; CDR3 protein: CASSGGRWIGELFF
J gene: TRBJ2-7; V gene: TRBV5-8; D gene: TRBD2; clone size: NA; CDR3 length: 15; CDR3 DNA: TGTGCCAGCAGCTTGGGAAGCGGGGTCCCCTACGAGCAGTACTTC; CDR3 protein: CASSLGSGVPYEQYF
J gene: TRBJ1-4; V gene: TRBV7-9; D gene: TRBD1; clone size: NA; CDR3 length: 16; CDR3 DNA: TGTGCCAGCAGAGGCGGAGGGGGCAGGTCTAATGAAAAACTGTTTTTT; CDR3 protein: CASRGGGGRSNEKLFF
J gene: TRBJ1-6; V gene: TRBV5-6; D gene: TRBD1; clone size: NA; CDR3 length: 14; CDR3 DNA: TGTGCCAGCAGCTGGCCGGGACAGGGCTCACCCCTCCACTTT; CDR3 protein: CASSWPGQGSPLHF
J gene: TRBJ1-5; V gene: TRBV7-2; D gene: NA; clone size: once; CDR3 length: 15; CDR3 DNA: TGTGCCAGCAGCTTATCCGAAGGCGGCAATCAGCCCCAGCATTTT; CDR3 protein: CASSLSEGGNQPQHF
J gene: TRBJ2-4; V gene: TRBV4-3; D gene: TRBD1; clone size: NA; CDR3 length: 18; CDR3 DNA: TGCGCCAGCAGCCAAGACTTAAACAGGGGGCGCGACAAAAACATTCAGTACTTC; CDR3 protein: CASSQDLNRGRDKNIQYF
J gene: TRBJ1-6; V gene: TRBV4-2; D gene: TRBD1; clone size: once; CDR3 length: 15; CDR3 DNA: TGTGCCAGCAGCCAGGCGAGAGACAGGGATTCACCCCTCCACTTT; CDR3 protein: CASSQARDRDSPLHF
J gene: TRBJ2-7; V gene: TRBV12-3/TRBV12-4; D gene: NA; clone size: few; CDR3 length: 12; CDR3 DNA: TGTGCCAGCAGTTTGACCGGCTTCGAGCAGTACTTC; CDR3 protein: CASSLTGFEQYF
J gene: TRBJ1-2; V gene: TRBV6-2/TRBV6-3; D gene: NA; clone size: NA; CDR3 length: 13; CDR3 DNA: TGTGCCAGCAGTTCAAGGGTCCTGGCCGGCTACACCTTC; CDR3 protein: CASSSRVLAGYTF
J gene: TRBJ1-6; V gene: TRBV6-2/TRBV6-3; D gene: TRBD1; clone size: NA; CDR3 length: 16; CDR3 DNA: TGTGCCAGCAGTTACAGGAAGGGGACAGAGCTTTTACCCCTCCACTTT; CDR3 protein: CASSYRKGTELLPLHF
J gene: TRBJ1-5; V gene: TRBV6-6; D gene: NA; clone size: NA; CDR3 length: 14; CDR3 DNA: TGTGCCAGCAGGCTGCGGGGGACGGGGCAGCCCCAGCATTTT; CDR3 protein: CASRLRGTGQPQHF
J gene: TRBJ2-7; V gene: TRBV19; D gene: TRBD2; clone size: NA; CDR3 length: 16; CDR3 DNA: TGTGCCAGTAGCCTACGTACGGGAGGACCATCCTACGAGCAGTACTTC; CDR3 protein: CASSLRTGGPSYEQYF
J gene: TRBJ1-1; V gene: TRBV2; D gene: NA; clone size: NA; CDR3 length: 15; CDR3 DNA: TGTGCCAGCAGCTTTGGAGGGACACAGAACATTGAAGCTTTCTTT; CDR3 protein: CASSFGGTQNIEAFF